The 12 T cell receptor beta chains below come from one sample, sequenced in a study of tumor-infiltrating lymphocytes in primary liver carcinoma. Co-extraction of both nucleic acids (RNA and DNA) used roughly 19-33 mg of unsorted bulk tissue. From roughly 470 ng total RNA, TCR beta cDNA was generated with a primer in the constant region. Generation of the TCR beta libraries relied on three nested multiplex PCR rounds using slightly modified ARM-PCR. TRBV1-TRBV30 forward and Cbeta reverse primers drove the first two roughly 10-cycle rounds. Each CDR3 protein gets one entry after TCRdb re-called the multiplex PCR reads with MiXCR. This table has about 190,000 distinct CDR3 sequences, about 85% appearing once. Sequencing used tumor tissue from primary liver carcinoma. The receptor source for this set is a man aged 35 to 55 with primary liver carcinoma and hepatitis B virus infection.

With respect to this clonotype: In this CDR3 the conserved last residue, phenylalanine or tryptophan, is missing, so a read error is likely. The chain combines TRBV29-1 with TRBJ1-1, with 8 bases lining up with TRBD1. The CDR3 runs 14 residues. The V and J ends lost 3 bases and 8 bases, in that order; junction bases with no gene match: 11. Germline lookup yields CDR1 SQVTM and CDR2 ANQGSEA. CDR3 DNA: TGCAGCGTTGAGTCGGGACAGGCGAACAAAGAAGCTTTCTCT. This encodes CSVESGQANKEAFS.

A word on this clonotype: Germline is not matched at one junction end, which may reflect a read error. The chain's CDR3 is CVSSDPGAAYNEKFF. CDR3 DNA sequence: TGTGTCAGCAGCGACCCAGGGGCCGCCTACAATGAGAAGTTCTTC. The chain joins TRBV6-5 to TRBJ2-1; D may be TRBD1 (6 bases). This CDR3 is 15 amino acids long. Germline CDR1 reads MNHEY; CDR2 reads SVGAGI.

Regarding this clonotype: The conserved final phenylalanine or tryptophan is absent from the CDR3, which likely points to a read error. This chain joins TRBV6-1 and TRBJ1-1; 7 bases map to TRBD1. The CDR3 totals 15 residues. J was trimmed by 5 bases and V by 8 bases; bases with no gene match: 14. Per the germline V gene, CDR1 is MNHNS and CDR2 is SASEGT. The DNA of the CDR3 is TGTGCCAGCTCCTCTGGACAGGACGGGGGTACTGAAGCTTTCCTC. Translating it yields CASSSGQDGGTEAFL.

Of note for this clonotype: The missing conserved phenylalanine or tryptophan at the end of this CDR3 makes a read error likely. The chain recombines TRBV6-2 or TRBV6-3 with TRBJ1-5; D possibly corresponds to TRBD1 (6 bases). CDR1 MNHEY and CDR2 SVGEGT come from the germline V gene. CDR3 length: 14 amino acids. CDR3 protein: CVSSLDRRNQPQHL. In DNA form, the CDR3 reads TGTGTCAGCAGCCTCGACAGGAGAAATCAGCCCCAGCATTTA.

Remarks on this clonotype: Mismatch with germline at one junction end may stem from a read error. The chain combines TRBV29-1 with TRBJ2-1; 7 nucleotides align to TRBD1. This CDR3 is built from 14 residues. The germline gives CDR1 SQVTM, CDR2 ANQGSEA. CDR3 sequence (DNA): TGCAGGGTCGTCAGGGGGAACTCTTACGATGAGCTGTTCTTC. Encoded protein: CRVVRGNSYDELFF.

Points on this clonotype: The junction departs from the called germline gene at one end, perhaps through a read error. The chain combines TRBV11-2 with TRBJ2-2; a weak D match, TRBD1 (6 bases). This CDR3 spans 14 amino acids. Germline V CDR1 and CDR2: SGHAT, FQNNGV. The CDR3, as DNA: TGTGCCACCAGCACAGATTCGGACAGCGGGGAGCTGTTTTTT. This codes for CATSTDSDSGELFF.

This clonotype has just a few counts. This clone may be a read error of a much larger clone one base away. The chain couples TRBV20-1 to TRBJ1-2, with unresolved D. The CDR3 is 13 amino acids. V was pared by 2 bases and J by 7 bases, with 14 bases between. CDR1 and CDR2 from the germline V gene are DFQATT and SNEGSKA (reference sequence). The CDR3 bases are TGCAGTGCTAGAAGAGGGCTTTCGTCTGGCTACACCTTC. Protein product: CSARRGLSSGYTF.

To note about this clonotype: The germline gene is not matched at one end of the junction; a read error may be the cause. V is TRBV4-1 and J is TRBJ2-1, with D uncertain. The CDR3 extends over 16 amino acids. From germline, CDR1 is MGHRA and CDR2 YSYEKL. The CDR3 coding sequence is TGCGCCAGCAACCAAGATCGGACCCCCTCCTACGATGAGCAGTTCTTC. Amino acid sequence: CASNQDRTPSYDEQFF.

This clonotype was picked up one time. The junction departs from germline at one end; a sequencing error may be responsible. Here the CDR3 reads CASSSWTGPGETHYF. The CDR3 region has the DNA TGTGCCAGCAGCTCCTGGACAGGGCCGGGAGAGACCCACTACTTC. The rearrangement joins TRBV11-2 to TRBJ2-5, with 8 bases identical to TRBD1. Per the germline V gene, CDR1 is SGHAT and CDR2 is FQNNGV. There are 15 residues in the CDR3.

Points on this clonotype: Mismatch with germline at one junction end may stem from a read error. The J gene is TRBJ2-3, the V gene TRBV11-2, with TRBD2 matching 10 bases. CDR3 length: 18 amino acids. Germline values: CDR1 SGHAT, CDR2 FQNNGV. CDR3 DNA sequence: TGTGCCAGCAACTTAAATCTCCTAGCGGGAGACGATGCGTATACGCAGTATTTT. Translating it yields CASNLNLLAGDDAYTQYF.

About this clonotype itself: The conserved closing phenylalanine or tryptophan is absent in this CDR3, likely reflecting a read error. The DNA is omitted, as the CDR3 cannot be located on it reliably, and the CDR3 follows TCRdb's listing. The chain recombines TRBV12-3 or TRBV12-4 with TRBJ2-5; TRBD1, the table's D call, was not compared with the DNA. The CDR3 is 13 residues long, counting both termini. The CDR3 loop reads CASSLVQGETLYL.

The chain couples TRBV11-2 to TRBJ2-2; D unclear. CDR3 length: 12 residues. Looked up from germline, CDR1 is SGHAT and CDR2 is FQNNGV. With 5 bases removed from V and 7 bases from J, the gap between germline ends came to 8 bases. CDR3 residues: CASSLDYGELFF. CDR3 coding DNA: TGTGCCAGCAGCCTTGATTACGGGGAGCTGTTTTTT.